Sequencing of this T cell receptor beta chain was carried out in a study of T cell responses to AZD1222 COVID-19 vaccine (dated by TCRdb to 2020 to 2023). Context from the whole study: A total of 233 trial participants underwent TCR sequencing, of whom 200 to 220 received two doses of AZD1222 and some 25 received two doses of the MenACWY control vaccine. Trial participants were enrolled by age into subgroups of 18-55, 56-69 and 70-plus years, and around 150, 29 and 61 TCR-sequenced participants, respectively, were included in these subgroups.

The CDR3 regions of human TCRbeta chains were analyzed by immunosequencing. Under the source paper's analysis protocol: TCRs in the repertoires were compared against a reference library of SARS-CoV-2-specific TCRs that had been generated with the MIRA antigen-specificity platform. Breadth was defined as the fraction of unique TCRs that were SARS-CoV-2-associated, and depth was defined as the fraction of total T cells that were SARS-CoV-2-associated. Using the MIRA data, every spike-specific TCR was mapped to the spike region that the TCR reacted to and assigned to either a CD4 or a CD8 class. Log10-transformed breadth and depth values were compared by one-way ANOVA with Sidak's multiple comparisons tests. Here the immuneACCESS table is served through TCRdb, limited to in-frame sequences with V and J called. Missing clones are a known gap in these copies; in checked studies unresolved V genes cover under half, and the rest lacks a known reason. V, J and clone size derive from that table, while D and trimming were established from the DNA sequence. For this sample the table gives 110,000 to 150,000 clones, of which over 80% were detected only once. The ten largest clonotypes hold less than 3.5% of the sample.

CDR1 and CDR2 (SGHTA, FQGNSA) derive from the germline V gene. At the junction V is shortened by 1 base and J by 3 bases; bases outside the gene matches: 2. From the cysteine through the phenylalanine, the CDR3 covers 15 amino acids. Only CDR3 DNA remains: 45 bases, in frame from the first base. Note on this clone: What antigen it recognizes has not been identified. No much larger clone is present one base from it, and per-base qualities are unavailable.

The sample's time point label is to be understood as: about 28 days (+/-7) after the second vaccine dose. AZD1222 recipients given second doses at about 4 weeks or at about 12 weeks were pooled, since spike-specific TCR depth and breadth were not found to differ between the two schedules. Vaccinee samples were obtained from the UK trials COV001 and COV002, which included a single-blind randomized controlled phase 2/3 trial of AZD1222 (ChAdOx1 nCoV-19) in healthy adults. Trial participant PBMC samples were collected at day 0 and day 28 after the second dose for TCRbeta chain sequencing. Overall study outcomes, separate from this receptor: The 56-69-year group was small, and its depth increase did not reach significance, likely because of low power. Reportedly, almost half of the unique spike-specific TCRs recognized epitopes lying outside the regions that are mutated in the B.1.351 and B.1.1.7 variants. The vaccine-associated CD4 TCRs covered the entire spike protein, and the dominant responses fell in regions 160-218 and 743-854. Spike-specific TCR breadth and depth rose significantly after two AZD1222 doses compared with day 0 and with MenACWY recipients. Conclusions about previously exposed vaccinees are limited because only six or seven AZD1222 recipients were SARS-CoV-2 seropositive at baseline. Because no day 14 peak-response samples were available, repertoires were characterized only after the peak T cell response. Participants were mostly white British and included more females than males, and it was suggested by the authors that clonal diversity may have been underestimated.

The sequence was collected from an adult who received the AZD1222 COVID-19 vaccine. Sequencing used peripheral blood, obtained 28 days after the second AZD1222 dose. The receptor chain draws on TRBV7-2 and TRBJ1-1, and 10 junctional nucleotides match TRBD1. The bases are TGTGCCAGCAGCTTAGAGGGACAGGGGTACACTGAAGCTTTCTTT. It translates as CASSLEGQGYTEAFF.